One sample yielded the 16 T cell receptor beta chains listed below, sequenced in a study of blood T cell repertoires in COVID-19. TCRdb's table, derived via immunoSEQ multiplex PCR, lists solely in-frame clones and lacks some. This table holds 350,000 or so clones, 90% found once. Sample: peripheral blood. The source is a man younger than 35 with active or convalescent COVID-19.

J is TRBJ1-1 and V is TRBV2; unclear D gene. Germline V gene lookup returns CDR1 SNHLY and CDR2 FYNNEI. V shed 7 bases and J shed 0 bases, with 15 bases lying between them. The CDR3 sequence is 15 residues long. The chain's CDR3 is CASILRGFMNTEAFF. The CDR3 DNA reads as TGTGCCAGCATCCTTAGAGGTTTCATGAACACTGAAGCTTTCTTT.

The rearrangement links TRBV11-2 to TRBJ1-1, with 7 bases lining up with TRBD1. Germline loops: CDR1 SGHAT, CDR2 FQNNGV. The CDR3 extends over 14 amino acids. The ends lost 5 bases at V and 6 bases at J; junction bases unmatched: 9. For the CDR3, the DNA is TGTGCCAGCAGCCTCCCCCTAGGGGGCGCTGAAGCTTTCTTT. This sequence encodes CASSLPLGGAEAFF.

The chain couples TRBV6-2 or TRBV6-3 to TRBJ1-2; D ambiguous. This CDR3 comprises 14 residues. V lost 6 bases to trimming and J lost 8 bases, with 19 bases between them. Germline CDR1 and CDR2: MNHEY and SVGEGT. Here the CDR3 DNA reads TGTGCCAGCAGCCAAAGATTTGAGGGTTCGGGCTACACCTTC. As protein: CASSQRFEGSGYTF.

In its sample, this clone was seen a few times. V usage is TRBV6-5 and J usage is TRBJ1-5; tentative D call: TRBD1 (6 bases). This CDR3 contains 16 residues. Germline values: CDR1 MNHEY, CDR2 SVGAGI. V was trimmed by 4 bases and J by 2 bases, leaving 15 bases between them. Here the CDR3 reads CASSSHRVVGNQPQHF. CDR3 in DNA: TGTGCCAGCAGTTCCCACAGGGTAGTGGGCAATCAGCCCCAGCATTTT.

The chain carries TRBV4-3 and TRBJ2-2; 8 bases map to TRBD1. In germline, CDR1 is LGHNA, CDR2 YSLEER. The V segment lost 1 base and the J segment 4 bases; nucleotides outside the gene matches: 5. The CDR3 is 16 amino acids. The CDR3: CASSQGVGTGTGELFF. Here the CDR3 DNA reads TGCGCCAGCAGCCAAGGGGTGGGGACAGGCACCGGGGAGCTGTTTTTT.

The chain couples TRBV4-3 to TRBJ2-3, with D tentatively TRBD1 (6 bases). The germline V gene has CDR1 LGHNA and CDR2 YSLEER. This CDR3 comprises 11 residues. Trimming cost V 5 bases and J 10 bases, with 10 bases left between them. The CDR3 reads CASSEGVSQYF. The CDR3 DNA follows: TGCGCCAGCAGCGAGGGGGTTTCGCAGTATTTT.

This sequence joins TRBV2 and TRBJ2-7; TRBD2 is a possible D gene (5 bases). CDR1 SNHLY and CDR2 FYNNEI come from the germline V gene. The CDR3 is 13 amino acids. The V end lost 6 bases, the J end lost 2 bases, and 11 bases lay between the germline ends. CDR3 residues: CASRGLGAYEQYF. The CDR3, as DNA: TGTGCCAGCAGGGGCCTCGGGGCCTACGAGCAGTACTTC.

This chain uses TRBV9 with TRBJ1-6; perhaps TRBD1 as D (5 bases). The V end lost 4 bases, the J end lost 5 bases, and 10 bases lay between the germline ends. In germline, CDR1 is SGDLS, CDR2 YYNGEE. The CDR3 runs 14 residues. The CDR3 is CASSYDSNNSPLHF. CDR3 bases: TGTGCCAGCAGCTACGACAGTAATAATTCACCCCTCCACTTT.

The chain is built from TRBV5-4 and TRBJ2-1; 7 bases line up with TRBD2. Unmatched junction bases numbered 4, after V lost 4 bases and J lost 6 bases. Germline-derived CDR1 and CDR2 are SGHNT and YYREEE (reference sequence). The CDR3 sequence is 13 residues long. The CDR3 coding sequence is TGTGCCAGCAGCCCCGGACTAGTCAATGAGCAGTTCTTC. Translated: CASSPGLVNEQFF. Looking up the rest from reference TRBV5-4 and TRBJ2-1 gives the full variable domain: ETGVTQSPTHLIKTRGQQVTLRCSSQSGHNTVSWYQQALGQGPQFIFQYYREEENGRGNFPPRFSGLQFPNYSSELNVNALELDDSALYLCASSPGLVNEQFFGPGTRLTVL.

The chain employs TRBV7-2 and TRBJ2-2, with 9 bases identical to TRBD2. The CDR3 loop spans 15 amino acids. After removal of 2 bases from V and 3 bases from J, the junction contained 1 base not matched to a gene. Germline CDR1 and CDR2: SGHTA and FQGNSA. CDR3 in amino acids: CASSLLAGHTGELFF. CDR3 in DNA: TGTGCCAGCAGCTTACTAGCGGGGCACACCGGGGAGCTGTTTTTT.

The CDR3 nucleotides read TGTGCCACCAGCAGAGTTGGCGGGAGGGCAAATGAGCAGTTCTTC. This gives the protein CATSRVGGRANEQFF. The chain joins TRBV15 to TRBJ2-1; 9 nucleotides align to TRBD2. J lost 7 bases, V lost 1 base, and 5 bases had no gene match. There are 15 residues in the CDR3. The germline gives CDR1 LNHNV, CDR2 YYDKDF (reference sequence).

V gene TRBV10-3 combines with J gene TRBJ1-1, with unresolved D. Germline CDR1 and CDR2: ENHRY and SYGVKD. Trimming shortened V by 2 bases and J by 0 bases, and 13 bases separated the two germline ends. The CDR3 totals 16 residues. The CDR3, as DNA: TGTGCCATCAGTGAGCAGGTTACCGCGATGAACACTGAAGCTTTCTTT. The encoded protein is CAISEQVTAMNTEAFF.

There are a few counts of this clone. The chain recombines TRBV15 with TRBJ2-1; D unresolved. Germline V CDR1 and CDR2: LNHNV, YYDKDF (reference sequence). The CDR3 sequence is 16 residues long. V lost 5 bases to trimming and J lost 0 bases, with 14 bases between them. For the CDR3, the DNA is TGTGCCACCAGCGATCGCCTAGTCCCCTCCTACAATGAGCAGTTCTTC. This encodes CATSDRLVPSYNEQFF.

The chain employs TRBV3-1 (or the pseudogene TRBV3-2) and TRBJ2-1; the D is unclear. Germline assignment: CDR1 LGHDT and CDR2 YNNKEL (reference sequence). The V end was cut by 4 bases, the J end by 9 bases, with 10 bases between. CDR3 length: 12 amino acids. The CDR3 sequence is CASSLESGEQFF. CDR3 coding DNA: TGTGCCAGCAGCCTAGAATCCGGTGAGCAGTTCTTC.

The rearrangement links TRBV5-1 to TRBJ2-3; TRBD2 matches at 7 bases. J gave up 0 bases and V 3 bases, and 4 bases lay outside the gene matches. CDR3 length: 15 amino acids. The germline V gene has CDR1 SGHRS and CDR2 YFSETQ. This CDR3 is CASSYSGDSTDTQYF. The CDR3 nucleotides read TGCGCCAGCAGCTACAGCGGGGATAGCACAGATACGCAGTATTTT.

The chain joins TRBV7-9 to TRBJ2-4; tentative D call: TRBD2 (6 bases). From germline, CDR1 is SEHNR and CDR2 FQNEAQ (reference sequence). The CDR3 has 12 amino acids. V was clipped by 1 base and J by 8 bases, with 6 bases between them. Here the CDR3 reads CASSLGGDIQYF. The CDR3 DNA sequence: TGTGCCAGCAGCTTAGGGGGGGACATTCAGTACTTC.